The 14 T cell receptor beta chains in this list originate from one sample, sequenced in a study of T cells in Graves' hyperthyroidism and ophthalmopathy. The TCR beta CDR3 regions underwent amplification using RNA transcripts as the source. The HTBI primer set served for first-round RT-PCR of the TCR CDR3. TCRdb fed the multiplex PCR reads into MiXCR, producing one record per CDR3 protein. The sample lists about 690,000 distinct CDR3 sequences; 15% to 20% were seen once. The sequenced material came from blood. Receptors were obtained from a man aged 50 to 60 with Graves' hyperthyroidism.

In its sample, this clonotype was seen many times. The J gene is TRBJ2-5, the V gene TRBV27, with D tentatively TRBD1 (5 bases). V shed 0 bases and J shed 5 bases, with 10 bases lying between them. Germline V gene sequence: CDR1 MNHEY, CDR2 SMNVEV (reference sequence). This CDR3 has 14 residues. CDR3 in amino acids: CASSLSIGAETQYF. For the CDR3, the DNA is TGTGCCAGCAGTTTATCGATAGGGGCCGAGACCCAGTACTTC.

The sample holds a few counts of this clonotype. The genes are TRBV3-1 and TRBJ2-1; no clear D gene. Germline V gene sequence: CDR1 LGHDT, CDR2 YNNKEL (reference sequence). Trimming left V 1 base short and J 7 bases short, with 8 bases between. This CDR3 comprises 13 residues. The CDR3 loop reads CASSQVSGNEQFF. The CDR3 DNA follows: TGTGCCAGCAGCCAAGTCTCCGGGAATGAGCAGTTCTTC.

There are a few counts of this clonotype. The chain recombines TRBV13 with TRBJ2-7, with D perhaps matching TRBD1 (5 bases). This CDR3 spans 16 amino acids. The germline V gene has CDR1 PRHDT and CDR2 FYEKMQ (reference sequence). The ends were cut back, 5 bases at V and 0 bases at J, with 17 bases in the middle. The CDR3 coding sequence is TGTGCCAGCAGCCCAGACCCCGGACAACTCTCCTACGAGCAGTACTTC. Protein sequence: CASSPDPGQLSYEQYF.

This clonotype was detected ten times or more. The CDR3 region has the DNA TGCGCCAGCGACTCGAATGGCGGGAGGGACGTTAATGAGCAGTTCTTC. Amino acid sequence: CASDSNGGRDVNEQFF. The chain combines TRBV10-1 with TRBJ2-1, with 9 bases matching TRBD2. The germline V gene encodes CDR1 WNHNN and CDR2 SYGVQD (reference sequence). The V gene end was trimmed by 8 bases and the J gene end by 7 bases; junction bases not matched to a gene: 15. The CDR3 is made up of 16 amino acids.

Of note for this clonotype: A read error may be the cause here, since a much bigger clone is one base away. The chain recombines TRBV7-8 with TRBJ2-3; D may match TRBD1 or TRBD2 (5 bases each). Germline CDR1 reads SGHVS; CDR2 reads FQNEAQ. V gave up 3 bases and J gave up 13 bases, with 17 bases separating them. This CDR3 has 13 residues. This CDR3 is CASSLRAQLGEYF. CDR3 DNA sequence: TGTGCCAGCAGCTTGAGGGCTCAACTAGGGGAGTATTTT.

This clonotype was recorded at least ten times. The chain carries TRBV28 and TRBJ2-2, with TRBD2 matching over 13 bases. V dropped 7 bases and J dropped 5; count of bases not matched to a gene: 10. Germline V CDR1 and CDR2: MDHEN, SYDVKM. The CDR3 runs to 17 residues. The CDR3 sequence is CASTLGGLAGTTGELFF. CDR3 nucleotide sequence: TGTGCCAGCACCCTGGGGGGACTAGCGGGAACGACCGGGGAGCTGTTTTTT. The full variable domain, rest sourced from reference TRBV28 and TRBJ2-2, is DVKVTQSSRYLVKRTGEKVFLECVQDMDHENMFWYRQDPGLGLRLIYFSYDVKMKEKGDIPEGYSVSREKKERFSLILESASTNQTSMYLCASTLGGLAGTTGELFFGEGSRLTVL.

This clonotype was detected ten times or more. The genes are TRBV27 and TRBJ2-2; D possibly matches TRBD1 or TRBD2 (5 bases each). The CDR3 contains 16 residues. The V gene's germline CDR1 is MNHEY and CDR2 SMNVEV (reference sequence). Between the trimmed V and J ends, which lost 5 bases and 2 bases, there was a span of 15 bases. The CDR3 sequence: CASSGPGPINTGELFF. In DNA form, the CDR3 reads TGTGCCAGCAGTGGCCCGGGACCAATAAACACCGGGGAGCTGTTTTTT.

This clonotype was found many times. The V gene is TRBV12-3 or TRBV12-4, the J gene TRBJ2-2; 10 positions match TRBD2. The CDR3 extends over 16 amino acids. V shed 3 bases, J shed 4 bases, and the junction held 5 bases outside the gene matches. CDR3 protein: CASSFRLAGFTGELFF. The CDR3 DNA sequence: TGTGCCAGCAGTTTCAGACTAGCGGGCTTCACCGGGGAGCTGTTTTTT.

The chain employs TRBV6-1 and TRBJ2-2; D gene uncertain. The ends were cut back, 10 bases at V and 2 bases at J, with 20 bases in the middle. The germline CDR1 and CDR2 sequences are MNHNS and SASEGT. The CDR3 spans 16 residues. DNA of the CDR3: TGTGCCACCACCTTCCTCGTCAGAGAAAACACCGGGGAGCTGTTTTTT. Its translation: CATTFLVRENTGELFF.

This clonotype was seen ten or more times. The V call is TRBV28, the J call TRBJ2-1; 9 positions match TRBD2. CDR3 size: 15 residues. The germline V gene encodes CDR1 MDHEN and CDR2 SYDVKM. J gave up 8 bases and V 2 bases, and 7 bases lay outside the gene matches. The CDR3 region is CASSLIAGGGHEQFF. The DNA of the CDR3 is TGTGCCAGCAGTTTAATTGCGGGAGGGGGCCATGAGCAGTTCTTC.

A note on this clonotype: This sequence may be a read error, since a much larger clone differs from it by one base. The J gene is TRBJ2-2, the V gene TRBV11-2; D gene uncertain. The CDR3 is 17 residues long. Germline V gene sequence: CDR1 SGHAT, CDR2 FQNNGV. V lost 8 bases and J lost 1, with 20 bases in between. Written as DNA, the CDR3 is TGTGCCAGCTCACCCGGGCCGTGGACCGAGAACACCGGGGAGCTGTTTTTT. Encoded protein: CASSPGPWTENTGELFF.

This clonotype was observed at least ten times. The V and J genes are TRBV12-3 or TRBV12-4 and TRBJ1-5; TRBD1 might be the D (6 bases). The ends were cut back, 11 bases at V and 1 base at J, with 21 bases in the middle. The CDR3 is 16 residues long. The CDR3 spells CASCPTGLESNQPQHF. DNA for the CDR3: TGTGCCTCCTGCCCTACAGGGTTGGAAAGCAATCAGCCCCAGCATTTT.

The V gene is TRBV27, the J gene TRBJ1-2, with TRBD1 matching 8 bases. The germline gives CDR1 MNHEY, CDR2 SMNVEV (reference sequence). Trimming took 2 bases from V and 4 from J; bases not matched to a gene: 6. The CDR3 is 15 amino acids. In DNA, the CDR3 is TGTGCCAGCAGTTTACAGGGGGCGAGTCTCTATGGCTACACCTTC. Translating it yields CASSLQGASLYGYTF.

This clonotype has at least ten counts. V is TRBV10-1 and J is TRBJ2-7; D perhaps matches TRBD2 (5 bases). The germline CDR1 and CDR2 sequences are WNHNN and SYGVQD (reference sequence). V was shortened by 3 bases and J by 3 bases, with 12 bases between the two germline ends. The CDR3 sequence is 14 residues long. The chain's CDR3 is CASSERTRDYEQYF. The DNA of the CDR3 is TGCGCCAGCAGTGAAAGGACTCGCGACTACGAGCAGTACTTC.